The 29 T cell receptor beta chains listed next were all sequenced from one sample in a study of shared T cell receptors in the human thymus. The data were produced by immunoSEQ multiplex PCR, yet TCRdb's version contains in-frame clones alone and is incomplete. In the table there are 500,000 to 850,000 clones, about 87% of which are singletons. The sample was also linked to a second study, of human thymus T cells.

The material sequenced was thymocytes. The origin of the receptors is a boy under three years old with a congenital heart defect.

The chain's CDR3 is CASSGLAGGPSYNEQFF. The CDR3 coding sequence is TGTGCCAGCAGCGGACTAGCGGGAGGGCCCTCCTACAATGAGCAGTTCTTC. The chain carries TRBV5-4 and TRBJ2-1; 15 nucleotides align to TRBD2. This CDR3 spans 17 amino acids. V shed 4 bases and J 0 bases; nucleotides not matched to a gene: 2. The germline V gene encodes CDR1 SGHNT and CDR2 YYREEE (reference sequence).

The chain links TRBV7-2 to TRBJ2-5, with 8 bases that match TRBD2. Germline loops: CDR1 SGHTA, CDR2 FQGNSA. The CDR3 loop spans 16 amino acids. J was trimmed by 2 bases and V by 6 bases; bases with no gene match: 11. CDR3 coding DNA: TGTGCCAGCAGTTCTCTCAGCGGGGGACAACAAGAGACCCAGTACTTC. Amino acid sequence: CASSSLSGGQQETQYF.

This clone was observed a single time. V gene TRBV7-8 combines with J gene TRBJ1-3; D is unresolved. The V gene's germline CDR1 is SGHVS and CDR2 FQNEAQ. The V and J ends lost 2 bases and 0 bases respectively, with 14 bases between them. The CDR3 has 17 amino acids. The CDR3 spells CASSLPGKPTSGNTIYF. In nucleotides, the CDR3 is TGTGCCAGCAGCTTACCGGGGAAACCTACCTCTGGAAACACCATATATTTT.

The V call is TRBV11-2, the J call TRBJ1-2, with TRBD1 identical over 7 bases. CDR1 SGHAT and CDR2 FQNNGV come from the germline V gene. This CDR3 comprises 15 residues. V lost 3 bases to trimming and J lost 5 bases; unmatched junction nucleotides: 9. CDR3 region: CASSFIRGTPYGYTF. DNA for the CDR3: TGTGCCAGCAGCTTTATCAGGGGGACCCCTTATGGCTACACCTTC.

J is TRBJ2-1 and V is TRBV10-3; perhaps TRBD2 as D (6 bases). V dropped 4 bases and J dropped 4 bases, with 17 bases sitting between them. CDR3 size: 16 residues. The germline CDR1 and CDR2 sequences are ENHRY and SYGVKD. CDR3 sequence: CAISVWGGDNYNEQFF. Here the CDR3 DNA reads TGTGCCATCAGTGTATGGGGCGGGGATAATTACAATGAGCAGTTCTTC.

The genes are TRBV5-1 and TRBJ2-5; weak D call: TRBD2 (5 bases). CDR1 is SGHRS, CDR2 YFSETQ, per germline. The CDR3 has 15 amino acids. The V end lost 0 bases, the J end lost 4 bases, and 13 bases lay between the germline ends. CDR3 nucleotide sequence: TGCGCCAGCAGCTTGGGACACGGGATGGGAGAGACCCAGTACTTC. This translates into CASSLGHGMGETQYF.

This clone was recorded only once. CDR3 DNA: TGTGCCAGTAGGGACAGGGACGAACCTGAAAAACTGTTTTTT. Translated: CASRDRDEPEKLFF. V usage is TRBV19 and J usage is TRBJ1-4, with 8 bases identical to TRBD1. J lost 7 bases, V lost 6 bases, and 7 bases had no gene match. The CDR3 loop spans 14 amino acids. The germline V gene has CDR1 LNHDA and CDR2 SQIVND (reference sequence). The variable domain in full, with the rest retrieved from reference TRBV19 and TRBJ1-4, is DGGITQSPKYLFRKEGQNVTLSCEQNLNHDAMYWYRQDPGQGLRLIYYSQIVNDFQKGDIAEGYSVSREKKESFPLTVTSAQKNPTAFYLCASRDRDEPEKLFFGSGTQLSVL.

The V gene is TRBV4-2, the J gene TRBJ2-1, with D tentatively TRBD1 (6 bases). The CDR3 loop spans 17 amino acids. V dropped 4 bases and J dropped 0 bases, with 16 bases sitting between them. In germline, CDR1 is LGHNA, CDR2 YNFKEQ. This CDR3 is CASSLEGHPRSYNEQFF. DNA for the CDR3: TGTGCCAGCAGCCTAGAGGGACACCCTCGCTCCTACAATGAGCAGTTCTTC.

The rearrangement joins TRBV11-3 to TRBJ1-4; D is perhaps TRBD1 (6 bases). This CDR3 region has 15 residues. The V and J ends lost 1 base and 7 bases respectively, with 13 bases between them. Per the germline V gene, CDR1 is SGHNT and CDR2 is YENEEA. The CDR3 DNA is TGTGCCAGCAGCTTAGTTCCGAGGGGGAGTGAAAAACTGTTTTTT. Translation gives CASSLVPRGSEKLFF.

Comments on this clone: The sample holds other DNA sequences that translate to the same CDR3. V and J are TRBV28 and TRBJ1-4; 8 bases are shared with TRBD1. Germline V lookup: CDR1 MDHEN, CDR2 SYDVKM. Trimming removed 4 bases from V and 8 bases from J; junction bases left unmatched: 6. This CDR3 spans 14 amino acids. The CDR3 reads CASSSDRGFEKLFF. CDR3 DNA: TGTGCCAGCAGTTCAGACAGGGGCTTCGAAAAACTGTTTTTT.

The V and J genes are TRBV5-1 and TRBJ2-7; D not certain. CDR3 length: 15 amino acids. CDR1 is SGHRS and CDR2 is YFSETQ in the germline V gene. V dropped 0 bases and J dropped 2 bases, with 12 bases sitting between them. In nucleotides, the CDR3 is TGCGCCAGCAGCTTGGCCGACACCCCAACCTACGAGCAGTACTTC. It codes for CASSLADTPTYEQYF.

V usage is TRBV19 and J usage is TRBJ2-7, with TRBD2 as a possible D gene (5 bases). Per the germline V gene, CDR1 is LNHDA and CDR2 is SQIVND (reference sequence). CDR3 length equals 13 residues. V lost 10 bases, J lost 5 bases, and 18 bases lay in between. CDR3 DNA sequence: TGTGCCACATCCCGAGAGGGAGTAGACGAGCAGTACTTC. This translates into CATSREGVDEQYF.

Notes on this clone: The sample carries other DNA sequences with the same CDR3. The chain is built from TRBV4-3 and TRBJ2-7, with D tentatively TRBD2 (5 bases). The CDR3 is 13 residues long. V shed 3 bases and J shed 3 bases, with 9 bases lying between them. Looked up from germline, CDR1 is LGHNA and CDR2 is YSLEER. The CDR3 DNA reads as TGCGCCAGCAGCCATCGAGGGAGCTACGAGCAGTACTTC. Protein: CASSHRGSYEQYF.

The chain couples TRBV9 to TRBJ1-1; weak D call: TRBD1 (5 bases). The CDR3 is made up of 15 amino acids. The germline V and J ends were trimmed by 0 bases and 4 bases, with 13 bases remaining between them. Germline loops: CDR1 SGDLS, CDR2 YYNGEE. The CDR3 DNA reads as TGTGCCAGCAGCGTAGGGGGACTCCTGGGCACTGAAGCTTTCTTT. It translates to CASSVGGLLGTEAFF.

The chain carries TRBV15 and TRBJ1-5; no reliable D call. Germline CDR1 LNHNV, CDR2 YYDKDF (reference sequence). Trimming left V 6 bases short and J 5 bases short, with 32 bases between. There are 20 residues in the CDR3. The CDR3 here is CATSQQSMFLGSQEDQPQHF. The CDR3 DNA reads TGTGCCACCAGTCAGCAGAGCATGTTTTTGGGCAGTCAAGAAGATCAGCCCCAGCATTTT.

The rearrangement links TRBV14 to TRBJ2-7; TRBD2 might be the D (5 bases). Germline loops: CDR1 SGHDN, CDR2 FVKESK. V was pared by 3 bases and J by 0 bases, with 9 bases between. There are 14 residues in the CDR3. The CDR3 loop reads CASSQAGNSYEQYF. The CDR3 nucleotides are TGTGCCAGCAGCCAGGCCGGGAACTCCTACGAGCAGTACTTC.

This clone was counted a few times. The V and J genes are TRBV5-1 and TRBJ2-7; 7 bases agree with TRBD1. Germline V lookup: CDR1 SGHRS, CDR2 YFSETQ. V lost 4 bases and J lost 0; bases outside the gene matches: 13. This CDR3 contains 17 residues. Written as DNA, the CDR3 is TGCGCCAGCAGCGCGTCCTACAGGGGCTTCACCTCCTACGAGCAGTACTTC. Encoded protein: CASSASYRGFTSYEQYF. Full variable domain (outside the CDR3, taken from reference TRBV5-1 and TRBJ2-7): KAGVTQTPRYLIKTRGQQVTLSCSPISGHRSVSWYQQTPGQGLQFLFEYFSETQRNKGNFPGRFSGRQFSNSRSEMNVSTLELGDSALYLCASSASYRGFTSYEQYFGPGTRLTVT.

The genes are TRBV5-6 and TRBJ2-5; D is perhaps TRBD2 (6 bases). CDR1 SGHDT and CDR2 YYEEEE come from the germline V gene. Between the trimmed V and J ends, which lost 1 base and 7 bases, there was a span of 23 bases. The CDR3 contains 17 residues. CDR3 in DNA: TGTGCCAGCAGCTTGTCGGCGGAGGGGCCCAGTGGGTTGACCCAGTACTTC. It codes for CASSLSAEGPSGLTQYF.

J is TRBJ1-2 and V is TRBV5-4, with unresolved D. Trimming stripped 1 base from V and 8 bases from J, with 9 bases between. The germline V gene encodes CDR1 SGHNT and CDR2 YYREEE (reference sequence). The CDR3 is 12 amino acids. This CDR3 reads CASSLRELGYTF. The CDR3 DNA follows: TGTGCCAGCAGCTTGCGGGAGTTGGGCTACACCTTC.

The chain joins TRBV28 to TRBJ2-1; D unclear. Germline assignment: CDR1 MDHEN and CDR2 SYDVKM. V was pared by 4 bases and J by 10 bases, with 5 bases between. There are 10 residues in the CDR3. The CDR3 reads CASSCEEQFF. In nucleotides, the CDR3 is TGTGCCAGCAGTTGCGAGGAGCAGTTCTTC.

The rearrangement uses TRBV4-1 and TRBJ1-5; 9 bases are shared with TRBD1. CDR1 and CDR2 (germline): MGHRA, YSYEKL. Trimming at V came to 5 bases and at J to 5 bases, leaving 4 bases not matched to a gene. The CDR3 is 14 amino acids. The CDR3 nucleotides are TGCGCCAGCAGCGGGACAGGGTTTGATCAGCCCCAGCATTTT. Translating gives CASSGTGFDQPQHF.

The V and J genes are TRBV6-6 and TRBJ1-5, with D uncertain. Trimming took 0 bases from V and 7 from J, leaving 16 bases between them. Germline values: CDR1 MNHNY, CDR2 SVGAGI (reference sequence). This CDR3 contains 16 residues. The CDR3 here is CASSYSTSQDLQPQHF. CDR3 sequence (DNA): TGTGCCAGCAGTTACTCGACCTCGCAGGATTTGCAGCCCCAGCATTTT.

The V gene is TRBV5-1, the J gene TRBJ2-7, with 10 nucleotides matching TRBD2. Losses at the gene ends were 4 bases for V and 4 bases for J; bases not matched to a gene: 11. The CDR3 totals 16 residues. Germline V gene sequence: CDR1 SGHRS, CDR2 YFSETQ. The CDR3 region is CASSHVAGGWIYEQYF. The CDR3 bases are TGCGCCAGCAGCCACGTAGCGGGAGGCTGGATTTACGAGCAGTACTTC.

The chain combines TRBV29-1 with TRBJ1-1; 7 nucleotides agree with TRBD1. The germline V gene encodes CDR1 SQVTM and CDR2 ANQGSEA. Losses at the gene ends were 8 bases for V and 0 bases for J; bases not matched to a gene: 18. The CDR3 covers 17 residues. The CDR3 sequence is CSPRVVAEGQMNTEAFF. The CDR3, as DNA: TGCAGCCCAAGGGTCGTCGCTGAGGGACAGATGAACACTGAAGCTTTCTTT.

The chain is built from TRBV28 and TRBJ2-1, with 8 bases aligning to TRBD2. The germline V gene encodes CDR1 MDHEN and CDR2 SYDVKM. J was trimmed by 6 bases and V by 5 bases; bases with no gene match: 9. CDR3 length: 15 amino acids. The CDR3 region has the DNA TGTGCCAGCAGTCCGTCCGGGAGGGCCCGCAATGAGCAGTTCTTC. The encoded protein is CASSPSGRARNEQFF.

The chain is built from TRBV7-6 and TRBJ2-1; 10 bases line up with TRBD1. Trimming took 1 base from V and 8 from J; bases not matched to a gene: 11. The V gene's germline CDR1 is SGHVS and CDR2 FNYEAQ. The CDR3 loop spans 17 amino acids. The CDR3 DNA reads TGTGCCAGCAGCTTAGTGGGGAGGGACAGGGGAAAAGATGAGCAGTTCTTC. Protein product: CASSLVGRDRGKDEQFF.

The chain employs TRBV11-2 and TRBJ1-5, with D possibly being TRBD1 (6 bases). The CDR3 extends over 14 amino acids. Germline V CDR1 and CDR2: SGHAT, FQNNGV. Trimming left V 5 bases short and J 10 bases short, with 18 bases between. The CDR3 reads CASSPGQSKDPQHF. In DNA form, the CDR3 reads TGTGCCAGCAGCCCAGGACAGAGCAAGGACCCCCAGCATTTT.

V is TRBV6-1 and J is TRBJ1-2; the D gene is possibly TRBD1 (6 bases). CDR3 length: 15 residues. Germline lookup yields CDR1 MNHNS and CDR2 SASEGT. V dropped 1 base and J dropped 5 bases, with 14 bases sitting between them. CDR3 protein: CASSEEGGGPYGYTF. DNA of the CDR3: TGTGCCAGCAGTGAAGAAGGGGGTGGGCCTTATGGCTACACCTTC.

The chain links TRBV28 to TRBJ2-7; TRBD2 matches 8 bases. In germline, CDR1 is MDHEN, CDR2 SYDVKM. V was pared by 1 base and J by 11 bases, with 7 bases of the junction left unmatched. There are 13 residues in the CDR3. As DNA, the CDR3 is TGTGCCAGCAGTTTATTTAACGGGGGGGCTAAGTACTTC. Residues: CASSLFNGGAKYF.